These 9 T cell receptor beta chains originate from one sample sequenced in a study of blood T cell repertoires in COVID-19. Sequencing used immunoSEQ multiplex PCR; TCRdb keeps in-frame clones, though not all of them. The sample consists of more than 70,000 clones, less than 90% of them appearing once. The sample comprised peripheral blood. Every receptor here comes from a woman of 80 years or more with acute or convalescent COVID-19.

This chain joins TRBV19 and TRBJ2-5, with 8 nucleotides matching TRBD2. This CDR3 is built from 15 residues. In germline, CDR1 is LNHDA, CDR2 SQIVND (reference sequence). V lost 5 bases, J lost 7 bases, and 12 bases stayed unmatched. The CDR3 region is CASSSGGLPRGTQYF. CDR3 DNA: TGTGCCAGTAGTTCGGGGGGGCTCCCTCGGGGGACCCAGTACTTC.

The chain carries TRBV29-1 and TRBJ1-2; 8 nucleotides align to TRBD1. The CDR3 is made up of 12 amino acids. CDR1 is SQVTM and CDR2 is ANQGSEA in the germline V gene. J was trimmed by 4 bases and V by 6 bases; bases with no gene match: 4. In DNA form, the CDR3 reads TGCAGCGTCCTCACAGGGGGCTATGGCTACACCTTC. It encodes CSVLTGGYGYTF.

The chain employs TRBV6-5 and TRBJ1-2, with 7 bases that match TRBD1. Per the germline V gene, CDR1 is MNHEY and CDR2 is SVGAGI. Trimming at V came to 5 bases and at J to 4 bases, leaving 4 bases not matched to a gene. CDR3 length: 13 amino acids. The CDR3 region has the DNA TGTGCCAGCAGTCCAGGGGGACGCTATGGCTACACCTTC. Residues: CASSPGGRYGYTF.

This sequence joins TRBV12-5 and TRBJ2-5; D gene unclear. The germline gives CDR1 LGHNT, CDR2 FRNRAP. V lost 4 bases and J 7 bases, leaving 10 bases between the germline ends. The CDR3 extends over 12 amino acids. The CDR3 region has the DNA TGTGCTAGTGGTTCAGAATCCGTGACCCAGTACTTC. Translated, it gives CASGSESVTQYF.

This chain links TRBV2 with TRBJ2-7; D is undetermined. The CDR3 length is 14 residues. Germline CDR1 reads SNHLY; CDR2 reads FYNNEI. V was clipped by 3 bases and J by 0 bases, with 9 bases between them. The CDR3 nucleotides are TGTGCCAGCAGTGACTGGTGGGCCTCCTACGAGCAGTACTTC. It specifies CASSDWWASYEQYF.

The chain is built from TRBV13 and TRBJ2-1, with D possibly TRBD1 on 6 matching bases. Per germline, CDR1 PRHDT and CDR2 FYEKMQ (reference sequence). The CDR3 consists of 16 residues. The V end lost 4 bases, the J end lost 2 bases, and 15 bases lay between the germline ends. The CDR3 protein is CASSSSTGIPYNEQFF. DNA of the CDR3: TGTGCCAGCAGCTCGTCCACAGGGATCCCCTACAATGAGCAGTTCTTC.

V is TRBV5-1 and J is TRBJ1-1; tentative D call: TRBD1 (6 bases). The CDR3 has 12 amino acids. Germline loops: CDR1 SGHRS, CDR2 YFSETQ. V dropped 7 bases and J dropped 3 bases, with 10 bases sitting between them. CDR3 protein: CASSRTDTEAFF. In DNA form, the CDR3 reads TGCGCCAGCTCTCGGACAGACACTGAAGCTTTCTTT.

This chain connects TRBV1 to TRBJ2-1; the D call of TRBD1 is as the table states it, not checked on the DNA. TRBV1 is a known pseudogene. The CDR3 is 17 amino acids. CDR3 loop: CTSSDGTGGPWSNEQFF. The CDR3 bases are TGCACCAGCAGCGACGGGACAGGGGGGCCGTGGTCCAATGAGCAGTTCTTC.

The rearrangement uses TRBV29-1 and TRBJ2-1; 8 bases line up with TRBD2. The V gene end was trimmed by 5 bases and the J gene end by 7 bases; junction bases not matched to a gene: 7. The germline gives CDR1 SQVTM, CDR2 ANQGSEA. This CDR3 comprises 13 residues. The DNA for the CDR3 is TGCAGCGTTCGGCGGGGGGCCAGAAATGAGCAGTTCTTC. Residues: CSVRRGARNEQFF.